This T cell receptor beta chain is drawn from a study of OX40 agonist ivuxolimab in advanced cancers. The wider study: The treatment was a fully human IgG2 OX40 agonist, ivuxolimab. Patients in the trial were receiving intravenous ivuxolimab every 2 weeks, at doses of 0.01 to 10 mg/kg. Patients undergoing dose escalation presented with hepatocellular carcinoma, melanoma, renal cell or head and neck cancer. Broader study findings: Clones of CD4+ and CD8+ blood T cells grew by week 6 at doses of 0.1 to 3.0 mg/kg.

Profiled with immunoSEQ multiplex PCR; TCRdb holds only in-frame clones, not every one. The sample has 84,000 or so clones; around 94% are singletons. The CDR3 is made up of 15 amino acids. Trimming shortened V by 4 bases and J by 0 bases, and 15 bases separated the two germline ends. CDR1 is SQVTM, CDR2 ANQGSEA, per germline. A remark on this clone: The antigen is not known.

The specimen was CD4+ or CD8+ T cells sorted from blood, collected in a trial of the OX40 agonist ivuxolimab. The rearrangement uses TRBV29-1 and TRBJ1-1; D might be TRBD1 (6 bases). The TCR sequence derives from an adult with an advanced solid tumor such as melanoma, head and neck, liver or kidney cancer. The CDR3 region has the DNA TGCAGCGTTGGGACCACAGGGTACATGAACACTGAAGCTTTCTTT. Its protein product is CSVGTTGYMNTEAFF.